The subject of this entry is one T cell receptor (beta chain). This clone appeared a few times. What this receptor recognizes is not known. Germline is not matched at one junction end, which may reflect a read error. The library relied on the immunoSEQ multiplex PCR assay. For the multiplex PCR, a mixture combining 60 forward primers for TCR Vbeta segments and 13 reverse primers for TCR Jbeta segments was used. Amplification of the CDR3 region of rearranged TCR beta genes was performed with a multiplex PCR assay on genomic DNA. The amplified TCR beta libraries were sequenced on the Illumina HiSeq System as 87-base-pair reads. In the authors' own workflow: In a later analysis, around 80 million unique TCR beta chains were counted across the approximately 620 repertoires, and around 11 million of these chains were shared by at least two donors. Raw reads were error-corrected and collapsed into unique sequences by a nearest-neighbor algorithm in which closely related sequences were merged to remove PCR and sequencing errors. V, D and J gene segments were assigned by aligning CDR3 sequences to IMGT reference sequences. For a sequence to be retained, a match of at least six nucleotides to both a V gene segment and a J gene segment was required. A rearrangement was called productive if the CDR3 had no stop codons and remained in frame with V and J, and every other rearrangement was called non-productive. CDR3 was defined by IMGT convention, running from the second conserved V-encoded cysteine to the conserved J-encoded phenylalanine. The earlier analysis of approximately 500 of the donors excluded sequences that lacked an unambiguous match to a single V gene segment. An earlier analysis of approximately 590 of the donors classified V segments as functional when productive rearrangements were above 56.7% and as segregating when the standard deviation between donors was above 5%. A statistical classification framework was developed to diagnose cytomegalovirus status using the catalog of TCR beta chain sequences. In a later analysis, V and J genes were assigned by comparing TCR nucleotide sequences against IMGT/GENE-DB human TR gene sequences. A later analysis assigned CDR3 sequences and most-parsimonious VDJ recombination scenarios with the TCRdist pipeline. In a later analysis, each TCR beta chain was defined by its CDR3 amino acid sequence together with its V-gene family, and reads lacking a unique V-gene family were excluded. A later analysis removed 550 to 700 highly shared, low-generation-probability nucleotide sequences to deal with suspected cross-contamination and a sequencing artifact. For each public chain, a later analysis derived a clonal expansion index from normalized ranks of inferred template counts within each repertoire. In a later analysis, generation probabilities were computed using a VDJ recombination model fitted to out-of-frame rearrangements, and the results were checked against IGoR. A later analysis scored TCR-TCR, TCR-HLA and TCR-CMV co-occurrence with hypergeometric tests, applying a repertoire-size bias correction to TCR pairs. To estimate false discovery rates, a later analysis permuted the HLA or CMV assignments 20 times. In a later analysis, co-occurring TCRs were grouped with DBSCAN, and TCRdist sequence similarity was added when clustering was performed within HLA-allele-positive subsets. Repertoires with fewer than 30,000 or more than 120,000 public chains, plus five repertoires with anomalous nucleotide sharing, were excluded from co-occurrence clustering. Drawn from immuneACCESS, this table holds only the in-frame rearrangements with V and J called that TCRdb kept. Clones are partly lost; checked studies trace under half to an unresolved V gene and leave the rest unexplained. V, J and clone size derive from that table, while D and trimming were established from the DNA sequence. This sample is represented by 250,000 to 350,000 clones; around 86% of them were singletons. The ten largest clones represent less than 4.5% of the sample.

This specimen comes from a study of cytomegalovirus exposure and HLA in healthy donors (TCRdb year 2017). Regarding the study in general: An earlier analysis of around 600 of the donors reported 250 to 300 Gb of sequence data and approximately 110 million unique TCR beta sequences from 150 million to 200 million T cells. Roughly 300 gigabases of sequencing data and approximately 92 million unique TCR sequences made up an early release that covered approximately 700 HLA-typed donors. The genetic ancestry cluster associated with self-reported Caucasian donors included 70% to 85% of the 398 genotyped donors. The aim of the study was to test whether cataloging public T cell receptors could identify signatures of past pathogen exposure. Using immunosequencing, the study profiled T cell repertoires from 666 subjects and related those repertoires to cytomegalovirus serostatus. Besides the first cohort of 666 subjects, a separate validation cohort made up of 120 different subjects was used. To predict cytomegalovirus infection status, the study brought together high-throughput TCR immunosequencing, statistical association of individual TCRs with disease status, and machine learning. In a later analysis, previously published TCR beta repertoires from hundreds of donors were re-analyzed and high-resolution HLA genotyping was added so that TCR occurrence patterns could be studied. Rather than drawing on any new phenotypic data, the later analysis identified candidate immune exposures from TCR beta sequences and the way those sequences occurred across donors. To decide whether each TCR beta V gene segment behaved as functional or pseudogenic, an earlier analysis of fewer than 750 of the donors relied on high-throughput TCR beta sequencing. Alongside the repertoire data, information on donor age, sex, ethnicity and CMV serostatus was compiled. Genome-wide SNP genotypes for about 65% of the roughly 670 donors were used in a later genetic analysis, which treated that subset as a discovery cohort. Every discovery cohort repertoire had been produced on one sequencing platform. HLA typing covered class I and class II loci at four-digit resolution. The number of typed donors differed by locus: about 620-640 for A, B, C, DRB1 and DQB1; 522 for DQA1; some 590 for DPA1; and roughly 470 for DPB1. Because of strong linkage in the cohort, five DR-DQ haplotypes were treated as single units for association and clustering. Across some 400 genotyped donors of the cohort, an average of about 240,000 unique TCR beta nucleotide sequences per donor were sequenced, and approximately 17% of those sequences were non-productive. Points the paper makes about the study in general: In a later analysis, several top co-occurrence clusters were reported to appear linked to parvovirus B19, influenza, CMV and Epstein-Barr virus. For the cohort, immune exposure information was limited to CMV serostatus. A group of highly shared sequence variants was considered likely to be a technical artifact of the sequencing pipeline. Strong co-occurrence of HLA alleles, especially DR and DQ, made assigning TCR associations to individual alleles difficult. Presence/absence analyses assumed roughly uniform sequencing depth across donors, an assumption that may not hold. Because the 87-base-pair reads could not distinguish some IMGT-functional V segments, including TRBV6-2 and TRBV6-3, those segments were excluded. In vitro tests confirmed that a few of the cytomegalovirus-associated TCR beta chains recognize cytomegalovirus antigens. Correlated functional status among segregating V segments might reflect linkage disequilibrium, but an unknown experimental factor could not be ruled out. A further reported finding was that TCR beta sequences accurately predicted the HLA-A and HLA-B alleles for most subjects in the first cohort. In both the original and validation cohorts, the classifier was reported to diagnose cytomegalovirus status with high specificity and sensitivity. The study listed approximately 150 TCR beta chains as associated with cytomegalovirus. In a later analysis, most CMV-associated TCR beta chains were found to appear HLA-restricted, with HLA associations seemingly driven largely by CMV exposure. Broadly in line with IMGT annotations, most TCR beta V segments showed up in productive rearrangements about 87% or about 30% of the time in an earlier analysis of a few hundred of the donors. Most TCR sequences were observed very rarely across donors, whereas some public TCRs were present in many individuals. At a false discovery rate of 0.05, a later analysis linked about 17,000 TCR beta sequences to specific HLA alleles. A later analysis found that TCR association rates varied across HLA loci, with DRB1 alleles showing the most associated TCRs and HLA-C alleles the fewest. The authors suggested that the approach could potentially be extended to other disease states and immunological phenotypes. Because counts were too low, around 17 rarely observed V segments, including chromosome 9 orphons, were left out of the earlier analysis of 500 to 750 of the donors. Compared with equally common non-associated chains, HLA-associated TCR beta chains in a later analysis were more clonally expanded and had lower generation probabilities. Because some donors lacked HLA typing at each locus, the association tests relied only on the typed subset. V-gene and J-gene trimming of TCR beta chains was associated with a missense DCLRE1C variant in a later genetic analysis, and the association was replicated in an independent cohort. This cohort had only TCR beta chains sequenced, and the lack of alpha or paired-chain data limited which features could be detected. In a later genetic analysis, fewer N-insertions in productive TCRs were reported among donors in an Asian-associated ancestry cluster than the 666-donor mean.

CDR1 and CDR2 were assigned from the germline V gene (reference sequence) as SEHNR and FQNEAQ. From the cysteine through the phenylalanine, the CDR3 covers 18 amino acids. Only the CDR3 DNA stays, 54 bases, in frame from base 1. The cohort consisted of 600 to 750 healthy bone marrow donors. At the time of sampling, all cohort members were nominally healthy, though unrecorded immune exposures were likely present. The donor tested CMV seropositive and was one of the 289 seropositive cohort members. A peripheral blood sample was provided by each donor, and peripheral blood mononuclear cells were used for TCR beta sequencing. Genomic DNA was extracted from the blood cell samples with the Qiagen DNeasy Blood Extraction Kit.

This receptor chain uses TRBV7-9 and TRBJ2-3; the D segment could be TRBD1, given 6 matching bases. This sequence originates from a middle-aged man in good health and CMV-seropositive. The sequenced sample consisted of PBMCs. The CDR3 has the sequence CSSSLAGGDIFLVDTQYF. The DNA sequence follows: TGTTCCAGCAGCTTGGCTGGGGGCGATATTTTCTTGGTAGATACGCAGTATTTT.